This entry features one T cell receptor (beta chain) sequence. Its antigen is currently unknown. The data were obtained in a study of cytomegalovirus exposure and HLA in healthy donors. Study in general: The approximately 120 validation repertoires used the same platform as the 650 to 850 first-cohort repertoires, a later analysis reported.

Separate from the approximately 670-subject first cohort was the roughly 120-subject validation cohort, to which the donors belonged. The length of the CDR3 is 15 residues. Germline V gene lookup returns CDR1 SGHTA and CDR2 FQGTGA. Trimming shortened V by 4 bases and J by 2 bases, and 14 bases separated the two germline ends. Points from the study as a whole: Reports indicated that the classifier achieved high specificity and sensitivity in diagnosing cytomegalovirus status. The listing of approximately 160 TCR beta chains classed them as cytomegalovirus-associated.

Clones were sequenced by immunoSEQ multiplex PCR, and TCRdb holds only the in-frame ones, with some missing. Of some 240,000 clones in the sample, 75% to 90% were seen once. The source is a woman aged 18 to 35 in good health and CMV-seronegative. The chain uses TRBV7-3 and TRBJ1-1; D perhaps matches TRBD1 (6 bases). The sample was PBMCs. CDR3 protein: CASSYSRTVNTEAFF. DNA for the CDR3: TGTGCCAGCAGCTACTCTCGGACAGTAAACACTGAAGCTTTCTTT.